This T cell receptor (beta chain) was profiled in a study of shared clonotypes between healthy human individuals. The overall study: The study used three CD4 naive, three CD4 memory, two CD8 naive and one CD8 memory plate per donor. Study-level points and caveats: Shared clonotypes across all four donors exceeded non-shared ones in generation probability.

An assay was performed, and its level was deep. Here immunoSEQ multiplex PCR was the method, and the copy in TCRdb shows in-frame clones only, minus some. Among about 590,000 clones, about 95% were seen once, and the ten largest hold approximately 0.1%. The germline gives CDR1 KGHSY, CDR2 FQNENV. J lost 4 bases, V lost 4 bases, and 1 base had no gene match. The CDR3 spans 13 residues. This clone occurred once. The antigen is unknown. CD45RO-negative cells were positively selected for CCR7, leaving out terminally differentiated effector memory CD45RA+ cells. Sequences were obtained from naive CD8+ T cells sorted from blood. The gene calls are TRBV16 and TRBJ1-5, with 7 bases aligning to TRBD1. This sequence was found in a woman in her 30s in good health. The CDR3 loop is CASSPTGNQPQHF. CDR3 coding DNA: TGTGCCAGCAGCCCGACAGGGAATCAGCCCCAGCATTTT.